The following is a T cell receptor beta chain sequence with its context. The sample is drawn from a study of blood T cell repertoires in COVID-19. For the study at large: The samples span acute and convalescent COVID-19 from the United States, Italy and Spain.

From germline, CDR1 is MNHNY and CDR2 SVGAGI (reference sequence). Trimming removed 4 bases at V and 2 bases at J, with 9 bases between. This CDR3 region has 13 residues. Per the original data handling: For nucleated cells, counts were estimated from reference gene primer amplification. TCRdb's table, derived via immunoSEQ multiplex PCR, lists solely in-frame clones and lacks some. V, J and clone size were drawn from that table, and D and trimming were deduced from the DNA. The sample carries 200,000 or so clones, more than 65% recorded once. The material sequenced was peripheral blood. This clonotype was obtained from a woman aged 60-70 years with acute or convalescent COVID-19. V and J are TRBV6-6 and TRBJ2-7; perhaps TRBD1 as D (6 bases). The CDR3 bases are TGTGCCAGCAGTTGGACAGATCCCTACGAGCAGTACTTC. Translation: CASSWTDPYEQYF.